These 20 T cell receptor beta chains came from one sample sequenced in a study of cytomegalovirus exposure and HLA in healthy donors. Method: immunoSEQ multiplex PCR; TCRdb's copy keeps in-frame clones and lacks some. The sample holds some 40,000 clones; 80% to 95% are singletons and the top ten take 3.3%. Material for sequencing was PBMCs. Receptors originate from a man between 18 and 29 years old in good health and CMV-seronegative.

This clone showed up just once. J is TRBJ2-5 and V is TRBV15; possible D gene TRBD2, 6 bases. V lost 6 bases and J 4 bases, leaving 6 bases between the germline ends. Germline V gene lookup returns CDR1 LNHNV and CDR2 YYDKDF (reference sequence). This CDR3 contains 11 residues. The CDR3 loop is CATRGGETQYF. CDR3 sequence (DNA): TGTGCCACCAGGGGAGGAGAGACCCAGTACTTC.

V gene TRBV11-2 combines with J gene TRBJ2-7; 12 nucleotides match TRBD2. CDR1 is SGHAT, CDR2 FQNNGV, per germline. Losses at the gene ends were 1 base for V and 2 bases for J; bases not matched to a gene: 12. The CDR3 runs 19 residues. The CDR3: CASSLVVSLAGGKPYEQYF. In DNA, the CDR3 is TGTGCCAGCAGCTTAGTAGTCTCACTAGCGGGGGGAAAACCCTACGAGCAGTACTTC.

The chain uses TRBV5-4 and TRBJ1-2, with D possibly being TRBD1 (6 bases). This CDR3 is built from 16 residues. V was cut by 4 bases and J by 4 bases, with 20 bases left in between. Germline values: CDR1 SGHNT, CDR2 YYREEE (reference sequence). The CDR3 region is CASSVPGTTPIYGYTF. For the CDR3, the DNA is TGTGCCAGCAGCGTTCCCGGGACAACCCCTATCTATGGCTACACCTTC.

This chain connects TRBV7-8 to TRBJ2-7; TRBD1 agrees at 10 bases. Germline lookup yields CDR1 SGHVS and CDR2 FQNEAQ. Trimming took 2 bases from V and 4 from J; bases not matched to a gene: 8. This CDR3 contains 16 residues. CDR3 nucleotides: TGTGCCAGCAGCTTACACCAGGGACAGGGGACATACGAGCAGTACTTC. This codes for CASSLHQGQGTYEQYF.

The chain is built from TRBV25-1 and TRBJ1-4; 10 nucleotides agree with TRBD1. The V gene end was trimmed by 8 bases and the J gene end by 8 bases; junction bases not matched to a gene: 11. Germline CDR1 MGHDK, CDR2 SYGVNS. The CDR3 contains 15 residues. For the CDR3, the DNA is TGTGCCAGCGCCGCCTTCGGGGGACAGGGGGAAAAACTGTTTTTT. This translates into CASAAFGGQGEKLFF.

In this sample, this clone turned up a few times. This chain joins TRBV11-2 and TRBJ2-1, with 14 bases identical to TRBD2. The J segment lost 7 bases and the V segment lost 5 bases, leaving 10 bases of the junction unmatched. This CDR3 has 17 amino acids. Germline CDR1 is SGHAT and CDR2 is FQNNGV. The CDR3 loop reads CASSTTSGRASGNEQFF. For the CDR3, the DNA is TGTGCCAGCAGCACGACTAGCGGGAGGGCCTCGGGGAATGAGCAGTTCTTC.

This chain uses TRBV5-8 with TRBJ2-3, with a tentative D call TRBD1 (6 bases). This CDR3 is built from 16 residues. Deletions cut 2 bases from V and 0 bases from J, with 13 bases between. Germline lookup yields CDR1 SGHTS and CDR2 YDEGEE. The CDR3 DNA reads TGTGCCAGCAGCTTAGGACAGAGCGTTAGCACAGATACGCAGTATTTT. It is translated as CASSLGQSVSTDTQYF.

This rearrangement joins TRBV6-1 to TRBJ1-2; a weak D match, TRBD1 (6 bases). Germline V CDR1 and CDR2: MNHNS, SASEGT. V was cut by 6 bases and J by 0 bases, with 14 bases left in between. CDR3 size: 15 residues. This chain's CDR3 is CASRSQGFANYGYTF. CDR3 nucleotide sequence: TGTGCCAGCAGGTCACAGGGTTTCGCTAACTATGGCTACACCTTC.

V usage is TRBV4-1 and J usage is TRBJ1-3, with 8 bases matching TRBD1. Germline lookup yields CDR1 MGHRA and CDR2 YSYEKL. The V segment lost 6 bases and the J segment 2 bases; nucleotides outside the gene matches: 6. The CDR3 is made up of 15 amino acids. CDR3 coding DNA: TGCGCCAGCAGTCACAGGGGGTGGGCTGGAAACACCATATATTTT. It codes for CASSHRGWAGNTIYF.

The chain recombines TRBV6-1 with TRBJ2-2; TRBD2 agrees at 9 bases. The CDR3 extends over 17 amino acids. With 1 base clipped from V and 6 bases from J, the junction kept 9 bases outside the gene matches. Germline CDR1 is MNHNS and CDR2 is SASEGT. Here the CDR3 DNA reads TGTGCCAGCAGTGAAGTGGTATTTAGCGGGGGTCCCGGGGAGCTGTTTTTT. This encodes CASSEVVFSGGPGELFF.

This rearrangement joins TRBV20-1 to TRBJ2-1, with D possibly matching TRBD1 (6 bases). This CDR3 has 10 amino acids. Germline-derived CDR1 and CDR2 are DFQATT and SNEGSKA (reference sequence). V was clipped by 8 bases and J by 11 bases, with 13 bases between them. CDR3 in amino acids: CSPVGTKQFF. The DNA for the CDR3 is TGCAGTCCAGTCGGGACAAAGCAGTTCTTC.

The CDR3 DNA reads as TGCGCCAGCAGCGAGGGACTAGCGGACGTGAATGAGCAGTTCTTC. Encoded protein: CASSEGLADVNEQFF. V gene TRBV5-1 combines with J gene TRBJ2-1; 11 bases map to TRBD2. Trimming took 4 bases from V and 7 from J; bases not matched to a gene: 7. CDR3 length: 15 residues. Germline lookup yields CDR1 SGHRS and CDR2 YFSETQ.

The chain is built from TRBV28 and TRBJ2-7; D perhaps matches TRBD2 (6 bases). The CDR3 has 14 amino acids. V was pared by 5 bases and J by 3 bases, with 14 bases between. The germline V gene has CDR1 MDHEN and CDR2 SYDVKM. The CDR3 spells CASSPRTKFYEQYF. The CDR3 bases are TGTGCCAGCAGTCCCCGGACTAAGTTCTACGAGCAGTACTTC.

This rearrangement joins TRBV18 to TRBJ2-3, with D possibly matching TRBD2 (6 bases). Germline V gives CDR1 KGHSH, CDR2 LQKENI. Between the trimmed V and J ends, which lost 6 bases and 4 bases, there was a span of 17 bases. The CDR3 has 15 amino acids. As DNA, the CDR3 is TGTGCCAGCTCGCATCTAGCGACAGCGGCAGATACGCAGTATTTT. Its protein product is CASSHLATAADTQYF.

In DNA, the CDR3 is TGTGCCAGCAGTGACGTAGCGGGAGGGCCGAATGAGCAGTTCTTC. This gives the protein CASSDVAGGPNEQFF. The V call is TRBV28, the J call TRBJ2-1; 11 positions agree with TRBD2. The germline V gene has CDR1 MDHEN and CDR2 SYDVKM. The CDR3 has 15 amino acids. Trimming took 5 bases from V and 7 from J; bases not matched to a gene: 7.

The rearrangement links TRBV30 to TRBJ1-1, with D perhaps matching TRBD1 (5 bases). Germline-derived CDR1 and CDR2 are GTSNPN and SVGIG (reference sequence). The V end lost 3 bases, the J end lost 4 bases, and 12 bases lay between the germline ends. The CDR3 loop spans 13 amino acids. The CDR3 region is CAWSASGGTEAFF. The CDR3 DNA reads as TGTGCCTGGAGCGCCTCGGGGGGCACTGAAGCTTTCTTT.

CDR3 DNA sequence: TGTGCCAGCACCCCCCTAGCGGGAGGGTCCTACAATGAGCAGTTCTTC. Protein product: CASTPLAGGSYNEQFF. The chain uses TRBV5-6 and TRBJ2-1, with 12 bases that match TRBD2. The ends lost 6 bases at V and 1 base at J; junction bases unmatched: 5. Germline V CDR1 and CDR2: SGHDT, YYEEEE. The CDR3 totals 16 residues.

This clone was seen a single time. The chain has TRBV5-1 and TRBJ1-4; D is undetermined. Trimming took off 0 bases at V and 4 bases at J, with 7 bases between the two ends. This CDR3 comprises 14 residues. Germline V gene lookup returns CDR1 SGHRS and CDR2 YFSETQ. CDR3 DNA sequence: TGCGCCAGCAGCTTGGGGGCAGTTAATGAAAAACTGTTTTTT. As protein: CASSLGAVNEKLFF.

The rearrangement uses TRBV7-8 and TRBJ2-5; no reliable D call. With 6 bases removed from V and 5 bases from J, the gap between germline ends came to 13 bases. Germline CDR1 SGHVS, CDR2 FQNEAQ. The CDR3 sequence is 13 residues long. The CDR3 sequence: CASRTLGAETQYF. CDR3 bases: TGTGCCAGCAGGACGCTAGGCGCGGAGACCCAGTACTTC.

The rearrangement joins TRBV5-1 to TRBJ2-3; possibly TRBD2 for D (5 bases). Deletions cut 3 bases from V and 1 base from J, with 21 bases between. Germline lookup yields CDR1 SGHRS and CDR2 YFSETQ. This CDR3 spans 18 amino acids. In DNA, the CDR3 is TGCGCCAGCAGCTCAGTAGGGTGGGTTGCGAGGGGCACAGATACGCAGTATTTT. It translates to CASSSVGWVARGTDTQYF.